This T cell receptor beta chain was obtained from a study of CD8+ T cells in alopecia areata. Study as a whole: The protocol delivered tofacitinib for 6 to 18 months, then withdrew it for 6 months. Regarding the study as a whole: Higher clonality than in normal scalp was seen in lesional scalp, especially alopecia totalis/universalis.

Comments on this clone: The antigen is undetermined.

Once RNA had been extracted, it was reverse transcribed into cDNA to act as the sequencing template. Measured with immunoSEQ multiplex PCR; TCRdb has only the in-frame clones, and not every one. The table shows under 70,000 clones, with approximately 96% occurring only once. Germline values: CDR1 MNHNY, CDR2 SVGAGI (reference sequence). The J segment lost 7 bases and the V segment lost 4 bases, leaving 6 bases of the junction unmatched. This CDR3 is built from 13 residues. Alopecia areata patients provided lesional scalp punch biopsies and peripheral blood, both collected for the study. This TCR was sampled from a human donor with alopecia areata. Material: CD8+ T cells sorted from blood, obtained at week 0. The genes are TRBV6-6 and TRBJ2-7; TRBD2 matches 8 bases. This chain's CDR3 is CASSSRGAGEQYF. CDR3 in DNA: TGTGCCAGCAGTTCGCGGGGGGCGGGGGAGCAGTACTTC.